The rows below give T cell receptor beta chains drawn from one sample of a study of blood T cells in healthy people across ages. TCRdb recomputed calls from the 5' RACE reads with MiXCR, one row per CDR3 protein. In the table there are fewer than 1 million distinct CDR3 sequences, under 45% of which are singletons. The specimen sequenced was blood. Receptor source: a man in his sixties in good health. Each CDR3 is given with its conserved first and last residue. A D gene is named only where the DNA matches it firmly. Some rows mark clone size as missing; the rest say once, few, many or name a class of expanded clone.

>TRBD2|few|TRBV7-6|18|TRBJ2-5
TGTGCCAGCAGCAACCTAGCGGGAGACGCCTTCGCGCGAGAGACCCAGTACTTC
CASSNLAGDAFARETQYF
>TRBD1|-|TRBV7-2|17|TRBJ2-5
TGTGCCAGCAGCTTAGCTCCGACAGGGCTGTCCCAAGAGACCCAGTACTTC
CASSLAPTGLSQETQYF
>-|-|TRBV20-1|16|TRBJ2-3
TGCAGTGCTCCTTCGGCAGGGAGCAAAATCACAGATACGCAGTATTTT
CSAPSAGSKITDTQYF
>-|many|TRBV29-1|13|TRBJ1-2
TGCAGCGTTGAATTCTGGACAGCAGATGGCTACACCTTC
CSVEFWTADGYTF
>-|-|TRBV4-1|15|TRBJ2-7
TGCGCCAGCAGCCAAACGGTACAGAGCCCCTACGAGCAGTACTTC
CASSQTVQSPYEQYF
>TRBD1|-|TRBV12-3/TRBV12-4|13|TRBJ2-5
TGTGCCAGCAGTCTGACAGGGGCGGAGACCCAGTACTTC
CASSLTGAETQYF
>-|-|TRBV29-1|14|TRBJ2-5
TGCAGCATTTCCCTGATAAAAGGGGGGGAGACCCAGTACTTC
CSISLIKGGETQYF
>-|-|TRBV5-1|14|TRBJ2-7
TGCGCCAGCAGCTCCCGGGACACTTCTTTCGAGCAGTACTTC
CASSSRDTSFEQYF
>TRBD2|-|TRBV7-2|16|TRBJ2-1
TGTGCCAGCAGCTTAAATCCTAGCGGGGGAAGGAATGAGCAGTTCTTC
CASSLNPSGGRNEQFF
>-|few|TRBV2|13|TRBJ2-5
TGTGCCAGCAGTGTGTGGGCAGCCGAGACCCAGTACTTC
CASSVWAAETQYF
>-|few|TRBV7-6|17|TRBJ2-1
TGTGCCAGCAGCTCGCCCATCAATGGAGGATCCTACAATGAGCAGTTCTTC
CASSSPINGGSYNEQFF
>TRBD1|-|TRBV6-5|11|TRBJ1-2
TGTGCCAGTGGACAGGGCCATGGCTACACCTTC
CASGQGHGYTF
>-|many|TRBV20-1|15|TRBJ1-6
TGCAGTGCACCGGACAGTAGCTCCTATAATTCACCCCTCCACTTT
CSAPDSSSYNSPLHF
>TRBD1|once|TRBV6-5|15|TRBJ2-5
TGTGCCAGCAGAGACGGAACAGGGGTTCAAGAGACCCAGTACTTC
CASRDGTGVQETQYF
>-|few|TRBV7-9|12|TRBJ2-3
TGTGCCAGCAGCGAGACGGGGGATACGCAGTATTTT
CASSETGDTQYF
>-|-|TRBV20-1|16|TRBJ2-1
TGCAGTGCTGGAGGAGCTGACGCGAGCTCCTACAATGAGCAGTTCTTC
CSAGGADASSYNEQFF
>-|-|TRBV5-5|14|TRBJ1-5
TGTGCCAGCAGCTTGACCCGAAGCAATCAGCCCCAGCATTTT
CASSLTRSNQPQHF
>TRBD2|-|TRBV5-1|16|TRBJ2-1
TGCGCCAGCAACAACGTGGCGGGGGGGCCCCACAATGAGCAGTTCTTC
CASNNVAGGPHNEQFF
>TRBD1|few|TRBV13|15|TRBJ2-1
TGTGCCAGCAGCTTAGAGGGACAGGGCCTAAATGAGCAGTTCTTC
CASSLEGQGLNEQFF
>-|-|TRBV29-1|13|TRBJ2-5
TGCAGCGTTAGGGTGGGGGGTCAAGAGACCCAGTACTTC
CSVRVGGQETQYF
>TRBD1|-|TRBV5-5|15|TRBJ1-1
TGTGCCAGCACCGTGGGACAGGGCGGGGGCACTGAAGCTTTCTTT
CASTVGQGGGTEAFF
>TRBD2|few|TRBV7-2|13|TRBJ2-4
TGTGCCAGCAGCTCCCGGGGGGAGGGCATTCAGTACTTC
CASSSRGEGIQYF
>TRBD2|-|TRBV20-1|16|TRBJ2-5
TGCAGTGCTAGAAAGTGGGTAGCGGGGGAACAAGAGACCCAGTACTTC
CSARKWVAGEQETQYF
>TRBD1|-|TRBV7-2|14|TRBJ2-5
TGTGCCAGCAGCAAGGGACAGATTCAAGAGACCCAGTACTTC
CASSKGQIQETQYF
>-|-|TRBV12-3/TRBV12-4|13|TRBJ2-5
TGTGCCAGCAGTTTAAGACAGGAGTACGGGCAGTACTTC
CASSLRQEYGQYF
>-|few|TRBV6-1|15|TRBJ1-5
TGTGCCAGCAGATCAGCGGGGGTGGGTGATCGGCCCCAGCATTTT
CASRSAGVGDRPQHF